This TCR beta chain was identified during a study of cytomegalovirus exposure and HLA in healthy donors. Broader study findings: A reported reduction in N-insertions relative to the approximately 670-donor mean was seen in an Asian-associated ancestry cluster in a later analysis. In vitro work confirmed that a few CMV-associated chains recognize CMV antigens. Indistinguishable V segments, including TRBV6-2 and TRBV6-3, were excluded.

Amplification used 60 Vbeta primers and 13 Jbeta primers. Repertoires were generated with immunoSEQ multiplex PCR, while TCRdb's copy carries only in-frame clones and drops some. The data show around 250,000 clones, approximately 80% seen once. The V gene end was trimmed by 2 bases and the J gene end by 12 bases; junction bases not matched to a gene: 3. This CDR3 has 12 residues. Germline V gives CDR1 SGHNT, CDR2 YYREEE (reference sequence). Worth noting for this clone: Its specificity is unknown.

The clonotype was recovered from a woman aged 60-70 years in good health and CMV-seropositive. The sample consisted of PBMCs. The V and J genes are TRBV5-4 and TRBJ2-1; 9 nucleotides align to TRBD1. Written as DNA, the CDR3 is TGTGCCAGCAGCTTAGGACAGGGGAGGCAGTTCTTC. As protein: CASSLGQGRQFF.